This record looks at one TCR beta chain sequence and its context. Germline loops: CDR1 GTSNPN, CDR2 SVGIG (reference sequence). The length of the CDR3 is 12 residues. The naive CD8 subset, CD45RO-negative cells positively selected for CCR7, excluded terminally differentiated effector memory CD45RA+ cells. These data are taken from a study of shared clonotypes between healthy human individuals. Data came from immunoSEQ multiplex PCR; TCRdb stores just in-frame clones and leaves some out. The data contain some 2.1 million clones, approximately 94% of them singletons. This receptor was taken from a man aged 18 to 29 in good health. The chain carries TRBV30 and TRBJ1-1; 7 nucleotides match TRBD1. The specimen sequenced was naive CD8+ T cells sorted from blood. The CDR3 reads CAGGLMNTEAFF. In DNA form, the CDR3 reads TGTGCAGGGGGCCTGATGAACACTGAAGCTTTCTTT.